Listed below are T cell receptor beta chains from one sample, sequenced in a study of T-cell reconstitution after alpha-beta-depleted transplantation in children. TCRdb re-derived calls from the PCR reads in MiXCR, one entry per CDR3 protein. The profile covers about 250,000 distinct CDR3 sequences, with roughly 25% appearing a single time and 4% to 6% taken by the ten largest. Sequences were derived from PBMCs, mostly from graft donor cells, sampled 360 days after TCRalphabeta/CD19-depleted stem cell transplant. The receptors stem from a female patient aged 2-10 years who had a stem cell transplant for congenital amegakaryocytic thrombocytopenia, so the T cells may come from the graft donor. The CDR3 runs from the conserved cysteine through the conserved F or W. A D gene is named only where the DNA matches it firmly. Part of the rows lack a size; the others show once, few, many or a class for expanded clones.

d_call: TRBD2; clone_size: -; j_call: TRBJ2-1; v_call: TRBV7-8; cdr3_aa: CASSSPEWTSGPNNEQFF; cdr3_nt: TGTGCCAGCAGCTCGCCCGAATGGACTAGCGGGCCTAACAATGAGCAGTTCTTC
d_call: -; clone_size: few; j_call: TRBJ2-6; v_call: TRBV12-3/TRBV12-4; cdr3_aa: CASSSGVSGANVLTF; cdr3_nt: TGTGCCAGCAGTTCGGGCGTCTCTGGGGCCAACGTCCTGACTTTC
d_call: -; clone_size: -; j_call: TRBJ2-1; v_call: TRBV5-1; cdr3_aa: CASSLNTGNEQFF; cdr3_nt: TGCGCCAGCAGCTTGAATACGGGGAATGAGCAGTTCTTC
d_call: TRBD1; clone_size: -; j_call: TRBJ2-7; v_call: TRBV6-1; cdr3_aa: CASSRSGTGGYEQYF; cdr3_nt: TGTGCCAGCAGCCGCTCCGGGACAGGGGGTTACGAGCAGTACTTC
d_call: -; clone_size: -; j_call: TRBJ2-2; v_call: TRBV2; cdr3_aa: CASRVDGTGELFF; cdr3_nt: TGTGCCAGCAGAGTAGACGGAACCGGGGAGCTGTTTTTT
d_call: TRBD2; clone_size: few; j_call: TRBJ2-2; v_call: TRBV10-3; cdr3_aa: CAISESGTSATGELFF; cdr3_nt: TGTGCCATCAGTGAGTCAGGGACTAGCGCCACCGGGGAGCTGTTTTTT
d_call: TRBD2; clone_size: -; j_call: TRBJ2-1; v_call: TRBV12-3/TRBV12-4; cdr3_aa: CASSLSGAGINEQFF; cdr3_nt: TGTGCCAGCAGTTTAAGCGGGGCTGGGATCAATGAGCAGTTCTTC
d_call: TRBD2; clone_size: -; j_call: TRBJ2-3; v_call: TRBV28; cdr3_aa: CASFTGGLDTQYF; cdr3_nt: TGTGCCAGTTTCACGGGAGGGTTAGATACGCAGTATTTT
d_call: -; clone_size: -; j_call: TRBJ2-7; v_call: TRBV28; cdr3_aa: CASSLGEGQYF; cdr3_nt: TGTGCCAGCAGTTTAGGTGAGGGGCAGTACTTC
d_call: -; clone_size: few; j_call: TRBJ1-3; v_call: TRBV12-3/TRBV12-4; cdr3_aa: CASSLRAAKDTIYF; cdr3_nt: TGTGCCAGCAGTTTGAGGGCGGCAAAGGACACCATATATTTT
d_call: TRBD2; clone_size: -; j_call: TRBJ2-3; v_call: TRBV28; cdr3_aa: CASSLGLPSTDTQYF; cdr3_nt: TGTGCCAGCAGTTTGGGACTACCCAGCACAGATACGCAGTATTTT
d_call: -; clone_size: -; j_call: TRBJ2-2; v_call: TRBV7-9; cdr3_aa: CASRTGELFF; cdr3_nt: TGTGCCAGCCGTACCGGGGAGCTGTTTTTT
d_call: TRBD1; clone_size: -; j_call: TRBJ1-1; v_call: TRBV24-1; cdr3_aa: CATSDNDRGDTEAFF; cdr3_nt: TGTGCCACCAGTGATAATGACAGGGGAGACACTGAAGCTTTCTTT
d_call: -; clone_size: -; j_call: TRBJ1-3; v_call: TRBV6-6; cdr3_aa: CASSTGGNTIYF; cdr3_nt: TGTGCCAGCAGTACCGGTGGAAACACCATATATTTT
d_call: -; clone_size: -; j_call: TRBJ1-6; v_call: TRBV2; cdr3_aa: CASSSESSYNSPLHF; cdr3_nt: TGTGCCAGCAGTTCCGAAAGCTCCTATAATTCACCCCTCCACTTT
d_call: -; clone_size: many; j_call: TRBJ2-7; v_call: TRBV21-1; cdr3_aa: CASSPWDCSYEQYF; cdr3_nt: TGTGCCAGCAGTCCGTGGGACTGCTCCTACGAGCAGTACTTC
d_call: -; clone_size: few; j_call: TRBJ2-2; v_call: TRBV13; cdr3_aa: CASSLGLPRDTGELFF; cdr3_nt: TGTGCCAGCAGCTTAGGGCTACCTCGTGACACCGGGGAGCTGTTTTTT
d_call: TRBD1; clone_size: few; j_call: TRBJ2-7; v_call: TRBV10-3; cdr3_aa: CAISDGDRGTYEQYF; cdr3_nt: TGTGCCATCAGTGACGGGGACAGGGGTACCTACGAGCAGTACTTC
d_call: -; clone_size: few; j_call: TRBJ2-1; v_call: TRBV19; cdr3_aa: CASTEGQGMGEQFF; cdr3_nt: TGTGCCAGTACGGAAGGGCAGGGGATGGGTGAGCAGTTCTTC
d_call: TRBD2; clone_size: -; j_call: TRBJ2-4; v_call: TRBV5-6; cdr3_aa: CASSLYAGGTNIQYF; cdr3_nt: TGTGCCAGCAGCTTGTATGCGGGAGGCACCAACATTCAGTACTTC
d_call: TRBD2; clone_size: few; j_call: TRBJ2-7; v_call: TRBV20-1; cdr3_aa: CSAQLAVDEQYF; cdr3_nt: TGCAGTGCTCAACTAGCGGTTGACGAGCAGTACTTC
d_call: TRBD2; clone_size: -; j_call: TRBJ2-1; v_call: TRBV10-3; cdr3_aa: CAISWTSGMEEQFF; cdr3_nt: TGTGCCATCAGTTGGACTAGCGGGATGGAGGAGCAGTTCTTC
d_call: -; clone_size: few; j_call: TRBJ1-5; v_call: TRBV5-1; cdr3_aa: CASSLVSGKGQPQHF; cdr3_nt: TGCGCCAGCAGCTTGGTATCAGGGAAGGGTCAGCCCCAGCATTTT
d_call: TRBD1; clone_size: -; j_call: TRBJ2-5; v_call: TRBV5-6; cdr3_aa: CASSLKVPGGGETQYF; cdr3_nt: TGTGCCAGCAGCTTGAAGGTCCCAGGGGGTGGTGAGACCCAGTACTTC
d_call: -; clone_size: many; j_call: TRBJ2-7; v_call: TRBV7-2; cdr3_aa: CASSLDTIRVYEQYF; cdr3_nt: TGTGCCAGCAGCTTAGATACAATTAGAGTCTACGAGCAGTACTTC
d_call: -; clone_size: once; j_call: TRBJ2-7; v_call: TRBV5-1; cdr3_aa: CASSLVAGYEQYF; cdr3_nt: TGCGCCAGCAGCTTGGTCGCGGGCTACGAGCAGTACTTC
d_call: TRBD1; clone_size: few; j_call: TRBJ1-2; v_call: TRBV10-3; cdr3_aa: CAISPSTGSGYTF; cdr3_nt: TGTGCCATCAGTCCATCGACAGGGTCTGGCTACACCTTC
d_call: -; clone_size: -; j_call: TRBJ1-3; v_call: TRBV3-1; cdr3_aa: CASSQDFSPRGIYF; cdr3_nt: TGTGCCAGCAGCCAAGATTTTTCTCCACGCGGGATATATTTT
d_call: -; clone_size: once; j_call: TRBJ2-3; v_call: TRBV5-1; cdr3_aa: CASSLRELGTDTQYF; cdr3_nt: TGCGCCAGCAGCTTGCGGGAGTTGGGCACAGATACGCAGTATTTT
d_call: -; clone_size: -; j_call: TRBJ2-5; v_call: TRBV9; cdr3_aa: CASSVGVRETQYF; cdr3_nt: TGTGCCAGCAGCGTAGGGGTGAGAGAGACCCAGTACTTC
d_call: -; clone_size: few; j_call: TRBJ1-3; v_call: TRBV9; cdr3_aa: CASSVAISSNTIYF; cdr3_nt: TGTGCCAGCAGCGTAGCAATCTCTTCTAACACCATATATTTT
d_call: -; clone_size: -; j_call: TRBJ2-2; v_call: TRBV9; cdr3_aa: CASSVVTGRGTGELFF; cdr3_nt: TGTGCCAGCAGCGTAGTGACGGGACGGGGTACCGGGGAGCTGTTTTTT
d_call: -; clone_size: -; j_call: TRBJ2-4; v_call: TRBV12-3/TRBV12-4; cdr3_aa: CASSLFGTDIQYF; cdr3_nt: TGTGCCAGCAGTCTCTTTGGAACGGACATTCAGTACTTC